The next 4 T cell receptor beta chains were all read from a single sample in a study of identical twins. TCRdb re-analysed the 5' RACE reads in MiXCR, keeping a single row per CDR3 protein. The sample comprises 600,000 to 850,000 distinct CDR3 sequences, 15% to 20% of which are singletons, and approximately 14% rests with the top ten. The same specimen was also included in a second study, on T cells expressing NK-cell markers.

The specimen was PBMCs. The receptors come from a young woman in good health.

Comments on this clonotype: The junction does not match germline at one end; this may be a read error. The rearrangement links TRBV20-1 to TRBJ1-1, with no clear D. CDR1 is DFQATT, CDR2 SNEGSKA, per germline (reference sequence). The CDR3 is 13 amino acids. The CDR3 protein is CSGRMTLNTEAFF. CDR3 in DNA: TGCAGTGGTAGAATGACGCTGAACACTGAAGCTTTCTTT.

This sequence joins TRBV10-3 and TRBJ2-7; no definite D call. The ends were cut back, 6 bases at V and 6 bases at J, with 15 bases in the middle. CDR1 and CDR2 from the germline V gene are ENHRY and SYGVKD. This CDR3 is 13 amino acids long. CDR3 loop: CAISLLHLFEQYF. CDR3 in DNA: TGTGCCATCAGCTTACTGCACCTCTTCGAGCAGTACTTC.

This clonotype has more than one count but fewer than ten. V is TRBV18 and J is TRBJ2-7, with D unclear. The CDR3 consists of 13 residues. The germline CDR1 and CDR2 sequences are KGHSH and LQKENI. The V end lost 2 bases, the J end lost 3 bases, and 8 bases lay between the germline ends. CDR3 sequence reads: CASSPTTVYEQYF. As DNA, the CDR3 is TGTGCCAGCTCACCAACTACCGTCTACGAGCAGTACTTC.

The CDR3 is CAISESGGWTDTQYF. The CDR3 region has the DNA TGTGCCATCAGTGAGTCTGGAGGGTGGACAGATACGCAGTATTTT. This chain links TRBV10-3 with TRBJ2-3; maybe TRBD2 (6 bases). The ends were cut back, 0 bases at V and 3 bases at J, with 10 bases in the middle. CDR1 and CDR2 from the germline V gene are ENHRY and SYGVKD. The CDR3 is 15 amino acids.